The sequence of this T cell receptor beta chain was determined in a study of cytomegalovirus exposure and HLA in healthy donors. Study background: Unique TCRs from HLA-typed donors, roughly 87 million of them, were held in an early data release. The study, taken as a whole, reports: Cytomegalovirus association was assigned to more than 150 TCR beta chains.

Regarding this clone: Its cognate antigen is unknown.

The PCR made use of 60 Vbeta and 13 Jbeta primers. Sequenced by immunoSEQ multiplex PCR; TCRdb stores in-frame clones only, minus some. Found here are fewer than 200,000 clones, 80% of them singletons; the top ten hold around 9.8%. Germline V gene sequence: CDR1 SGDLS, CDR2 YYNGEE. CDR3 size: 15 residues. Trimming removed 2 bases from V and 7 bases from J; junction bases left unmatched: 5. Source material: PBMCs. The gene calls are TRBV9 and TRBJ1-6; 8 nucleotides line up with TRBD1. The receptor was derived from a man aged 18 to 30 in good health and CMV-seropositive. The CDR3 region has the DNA TGTGCCAGCAGCGTCCGACAGGGGTGGAATTCACCCCTCCACTTT. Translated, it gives CASSVRQGWNSPLHF.